This TCR beta chain was profiled in a study of blood T cell repertoires in COVID-19. Profiling relied on immunoSEQ multiplex PCR, and the TCRdb table lists in-frame clones only, not all of them. The sample includes about 220,000 clones, approximately 82% of them seen just once. V lost 0 bases, J lost 4 bases, and 5 bases stayed unmatched. Germline V gene sequence: CDR1 MNHEY, CDR2 SMNVEV (reference sequence). This CDR3 spans 15 amino acids. Sequencing was done on a sample of peripheral blood. This chain joins TRBV27 and TRBJ1-1, with TRBD1 matching over 7 bases. The TCR sequence derives from a woman aged 80 or over with acute or convalescent COVID-19. In DNA form, the CDR3 reads TGTGCCAGCAGTTTATCAGGGGGCGCGCCCACTGAAGCTTTCTTT. The encoded protein is CASSLSGGAPTEAFF.